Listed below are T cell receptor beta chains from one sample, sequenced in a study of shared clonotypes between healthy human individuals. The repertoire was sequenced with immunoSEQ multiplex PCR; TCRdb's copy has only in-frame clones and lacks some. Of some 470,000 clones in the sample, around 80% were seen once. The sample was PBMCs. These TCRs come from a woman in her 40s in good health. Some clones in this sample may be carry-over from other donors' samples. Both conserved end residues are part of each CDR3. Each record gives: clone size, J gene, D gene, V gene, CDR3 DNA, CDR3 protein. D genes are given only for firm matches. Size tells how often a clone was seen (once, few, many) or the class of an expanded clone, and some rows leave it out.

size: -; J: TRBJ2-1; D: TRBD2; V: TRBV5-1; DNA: TGCGCCAGCTCCGAGCGAGCGGGAGGGGACAATGAGCAGTTCTTC; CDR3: CASSERAGGDNEQFF
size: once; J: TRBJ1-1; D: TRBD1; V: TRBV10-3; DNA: TGTGCCACATCCATCTCACAGGGGGGTCTGAGCACTGAAGCTTTCTTT; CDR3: CATSISQGGLSTEAFF
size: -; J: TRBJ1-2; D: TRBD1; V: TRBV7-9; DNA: TGTGCCAGCAGCCACGGGACAGCCCGTAACTATGGCTACACCTTC; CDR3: CASSHGTARNYGYTF
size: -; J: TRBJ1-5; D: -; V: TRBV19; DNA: TGTGCCAGTACCCTTCAGTATCCCCCTTGGAGCAATCAGCCCCAGCATTTT; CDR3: CASTLQYPPWSNQPQHF
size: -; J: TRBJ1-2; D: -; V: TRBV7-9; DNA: TGTGCCAGCAGCGACGCCCGACACGGAGATGGAGGCTACACCTTC; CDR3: CASSDARHGDGGYTF
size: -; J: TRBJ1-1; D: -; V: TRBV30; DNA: TGTGCCTGGAACCTGGGCACTGAAGCTTTCTTT; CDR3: CAWNLGTEAFF
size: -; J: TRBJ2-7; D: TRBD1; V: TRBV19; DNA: TGTGCCAGCAGGCGGGACAGGGGGTCCTACGAGCAGTACTTC; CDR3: CASRRDRGSYEQYF
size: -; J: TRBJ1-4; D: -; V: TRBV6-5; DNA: TGTGCCAGCAGTTACTCGCCCGGTGAAAAACTGTTTTTT; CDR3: CASSYSPGEKLFF
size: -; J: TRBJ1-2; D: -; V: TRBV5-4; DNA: TGTGCCAGCAGCTTGATCAGTAGCTATGGCTACACCTTC; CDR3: CASSLISSYGYTF
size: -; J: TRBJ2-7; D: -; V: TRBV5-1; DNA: TGCGCCAGCAGCTTGGCCCGCACACAGGCCGAGCAGTACTTC; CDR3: CASSLARTQAEQYF
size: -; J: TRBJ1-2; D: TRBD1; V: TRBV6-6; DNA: TGTGCCAGCAGTAACCCGACAGGGGGCAGCTATGGCTACACCTTC; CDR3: CASSNPTGGSYGYTF
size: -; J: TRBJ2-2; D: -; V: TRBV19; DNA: TGTGCCAGTAGTCCCCGCAGGGAGGTCGGGGAGCTGTTTTTT; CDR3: CASSPRREVGELFF
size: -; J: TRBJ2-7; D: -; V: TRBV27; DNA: TGTGCCAGCAGTATCCTCAGAGGAACCACCTACGAGCAGTACTTC; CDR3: CASSILRGTTYEQYF
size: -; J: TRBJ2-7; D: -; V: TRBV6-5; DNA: TGTGCCAGCAGTGCCCTGGGGGCGGGAGTTTACGAGCAGTACTTC; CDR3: CASSALGAGVYEQYF
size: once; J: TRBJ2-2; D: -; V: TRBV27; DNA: TGTGCCAGCAGTTTGGAGCACCCGAGGGCCGGGGAGCTGTTTTTT; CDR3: CASSLEHPRAGELFF
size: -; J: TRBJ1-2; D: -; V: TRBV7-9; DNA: TGTGCCAGCAGCGCGCACGCCCTTCGGACAGTCTATGGCTACACCTTC; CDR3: CASSAHALRTVYGYTF
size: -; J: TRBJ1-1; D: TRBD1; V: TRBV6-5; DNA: TGTGCCAGCAGCCCGGACAGGGTCACTGAAGCTTTCTTT; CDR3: CASSPDRVTEAFF
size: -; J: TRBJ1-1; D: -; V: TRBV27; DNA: TGTGCCAGCAGTCACCCGGACAGACTAAACACTGAAGCTTTCTTT; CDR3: CASSHPDRLNTEAFF
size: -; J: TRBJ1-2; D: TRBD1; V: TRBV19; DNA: TGTGCCAGTAGTATGGGGGGACAGTCTGACTATGGCTACACCTTC; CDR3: CASSMGGQSDYGYTF
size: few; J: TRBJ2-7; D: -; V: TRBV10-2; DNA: TGCGCCAGCAGTTCCCTAACATGGGAACTAGTCAGGCAGTACTTC; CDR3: CASSSLTWELVRQYF
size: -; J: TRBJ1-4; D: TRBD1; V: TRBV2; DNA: TGTGCCAGCAGTGATCCGGGACAGGGTTCAACTAATGAAAAACTGTTTTTT; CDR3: CASSDPGQGSTNEKLFF
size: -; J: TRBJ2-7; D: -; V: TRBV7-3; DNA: TGTGCCAGCAGCTTAGCCTCAGGCAGTCTCTACGAGCAGTACTTC; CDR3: CASSLASGSLYEQYF
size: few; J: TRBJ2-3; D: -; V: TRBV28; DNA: TGTGCCAGCAGCCCTCCTGCATCTAGCACAGATACGCAGTATTTT; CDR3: CASSPPASSTDTQYF
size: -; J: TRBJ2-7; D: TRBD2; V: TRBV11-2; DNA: TGTGCCAGCAGCCTCCGAGCTCGGGGACTAGCGGGAGTAGAGCAGTACTTC; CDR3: CASSLRARGLAGVEQYF
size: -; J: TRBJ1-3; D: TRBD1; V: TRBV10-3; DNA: TGTGCCATCAGTGGAGACAGGGCTTCTGGAAACACCATATATTTT; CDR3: CAISGDRASGNTIYF
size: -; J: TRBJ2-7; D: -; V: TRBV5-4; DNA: TGTGCCAGCAGCAAGGGGGGGTCCTACGAGCAGTACTTC; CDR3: CASSKGGSYEQYF
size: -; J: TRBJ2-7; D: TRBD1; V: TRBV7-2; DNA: TGTGCCAGCAGCTCCCCCGACAGGGGAGGGCAGTACTTC; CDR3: CASSSPDRGGQYF
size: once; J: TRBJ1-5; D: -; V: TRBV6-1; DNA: TGTGCCAGCAGTGAAGCGCTTGGGGGGTATAGCAATCAGCCCCAGCATTTT; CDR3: CASSEALGGYSNQPQHF
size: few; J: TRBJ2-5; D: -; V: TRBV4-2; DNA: TGTGCCAGCAGCCAAGAAGGATCGGCGGGGTGGTTCAGGGAGACCCAGTACTTC; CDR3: CASSQEGSAGWFRETQYF
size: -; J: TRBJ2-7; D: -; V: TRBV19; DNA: TGTGCCAGTAGTCGTCGGAGCTCCTACGAGCAGTACTTC; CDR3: CASSRRSSYEQYF
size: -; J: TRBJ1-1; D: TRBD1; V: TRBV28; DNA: TGTGCCAGCAGTTTGGCCAGGGGGGATGAAGCTTTCTTT; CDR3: CASSLARGDEAFF
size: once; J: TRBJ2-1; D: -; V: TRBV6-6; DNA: TGTGCCAGCAAGGGAGGTGCCCACAATGAGCAGTTCTTC; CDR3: CASKGGAHNEQFF
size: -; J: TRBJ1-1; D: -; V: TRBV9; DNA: TGTGCCAGCAGCGTTGGGGGGGCGCTGACTGAAGCTTTCTTT; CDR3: CASSVGGALTEAFF
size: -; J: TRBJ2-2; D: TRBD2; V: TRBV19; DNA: TGTGCCAGTAGCGAGGGACTAGCGGGTCTAAACACCGGGGAGCTGTTTTTT; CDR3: CASSEGLAGLNTGELFF
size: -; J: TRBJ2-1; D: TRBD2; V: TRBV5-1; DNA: TGCGCCAGCAGCCCCCATCTAGCGGGAGGGCCGGGGATGTGGAATGAGCAGTTCTTC; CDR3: CASSPHLAGGPGMWNEQFF
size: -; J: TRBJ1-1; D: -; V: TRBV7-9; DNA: TGTGCCAGCCCCATGAACACTGAAGCTTTCTTT; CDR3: CASPMNTEAFF
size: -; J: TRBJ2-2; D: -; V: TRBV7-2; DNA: TGTGCCAGCTCCCTGATGTCCCGTTCGGCCACCGGGGAGCTGTTTTTT; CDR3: CASSLMSRSATGELFF
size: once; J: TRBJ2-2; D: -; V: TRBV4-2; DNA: TGTGCCAGCAGCCAAGAGGTATTAGCGTCCCGGGAGCTGTTTTTT; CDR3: CASSQEVLASRELFF
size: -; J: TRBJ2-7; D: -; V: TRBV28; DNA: TGTGCCAGCAGTACCCCAGGAGGCAACACCTACGAGCAGTACTTC; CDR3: CASSTPGGNTYEQYF
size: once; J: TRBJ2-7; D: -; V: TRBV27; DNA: TGTGCCAGCAGCCGGGGACAAGCCTTCTCCTACGAGCAGTACTTC; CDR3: CASSRGQAFSYEQYF
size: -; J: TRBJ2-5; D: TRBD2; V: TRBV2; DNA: TGTGCCACCGCGGGGGGACAAGAGACCCAGTACTTC; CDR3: CATAGGQETQYF
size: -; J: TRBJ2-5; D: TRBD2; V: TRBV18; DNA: TGTGCCAGCTCACCACCTAGCGGGAGCGAGACCCAGTACTTC; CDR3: CASSPPSGSETQYF